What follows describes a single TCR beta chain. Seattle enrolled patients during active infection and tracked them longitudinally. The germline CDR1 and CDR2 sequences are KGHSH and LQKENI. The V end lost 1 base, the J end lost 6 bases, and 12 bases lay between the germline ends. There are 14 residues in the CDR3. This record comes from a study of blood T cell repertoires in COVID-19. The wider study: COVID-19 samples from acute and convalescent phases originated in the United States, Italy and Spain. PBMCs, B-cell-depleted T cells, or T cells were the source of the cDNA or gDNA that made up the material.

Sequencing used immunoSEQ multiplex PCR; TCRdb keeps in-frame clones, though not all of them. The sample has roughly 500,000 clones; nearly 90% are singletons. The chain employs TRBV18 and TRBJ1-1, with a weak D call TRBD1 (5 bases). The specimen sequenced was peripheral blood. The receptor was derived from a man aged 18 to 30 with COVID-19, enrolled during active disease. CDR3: CASSPLGQSPEAFF. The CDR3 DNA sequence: TGTGCCAGCTCACCACTGGGGCAGAGTCCTGAAGCTTTCTTT.